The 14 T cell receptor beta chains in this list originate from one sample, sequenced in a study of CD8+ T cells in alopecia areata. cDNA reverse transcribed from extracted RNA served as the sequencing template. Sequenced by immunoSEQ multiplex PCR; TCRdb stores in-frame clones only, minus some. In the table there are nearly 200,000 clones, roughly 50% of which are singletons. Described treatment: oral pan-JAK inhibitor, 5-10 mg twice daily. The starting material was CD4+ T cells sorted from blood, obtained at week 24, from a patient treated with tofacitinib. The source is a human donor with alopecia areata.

CDR3 nucleotide sequence: TGTGCCAGCAGCCCCGCGGGGCGAGGAAGCGCCGGGGAGCTGTTTTTT. Protein: CASSPAGRGSAGELFF. The chain links TRBV9 to TRBJ2-2, with D perhaps matching TRBD2 (6 bases). CDR3 length: 16 residues. Germline CDR1 SGDLS, CDR2 YYNGEE. V dropped 4 bases and J dropped 6 bases, with 19 bases sitting between them.

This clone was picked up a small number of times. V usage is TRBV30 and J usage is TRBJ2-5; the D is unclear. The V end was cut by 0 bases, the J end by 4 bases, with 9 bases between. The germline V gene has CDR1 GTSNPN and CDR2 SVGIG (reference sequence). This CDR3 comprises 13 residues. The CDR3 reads CAWSVKFGETQYF. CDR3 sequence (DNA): TGTGCCTGGAGTGTAAAATTTGGAGAGACCCAGTACTTC.

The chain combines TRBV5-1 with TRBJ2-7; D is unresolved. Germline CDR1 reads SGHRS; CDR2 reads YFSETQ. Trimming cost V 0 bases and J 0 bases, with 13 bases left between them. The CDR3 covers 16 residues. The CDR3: CASSLVGAPDSYEQYF. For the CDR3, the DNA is TGCGCCAGCAGCTTGGTAGGTGCACCTGACTCCTACGAGCAGTACTTC.

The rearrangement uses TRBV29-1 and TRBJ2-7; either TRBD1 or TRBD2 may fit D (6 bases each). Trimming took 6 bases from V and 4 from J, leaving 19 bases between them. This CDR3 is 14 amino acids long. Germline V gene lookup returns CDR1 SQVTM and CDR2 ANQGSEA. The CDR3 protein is CSVTRGDPGYEQYF. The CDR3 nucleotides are TGCAGCGTGACTAGGGGGGATCCGGGGTACGAGCAGTACTTC.

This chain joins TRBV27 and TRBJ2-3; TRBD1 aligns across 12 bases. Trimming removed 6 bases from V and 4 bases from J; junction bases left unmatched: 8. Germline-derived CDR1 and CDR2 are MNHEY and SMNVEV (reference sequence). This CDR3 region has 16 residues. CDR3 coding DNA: TGTGCCAGCAGGCGGGCCGGGACAGGGGGCCCAGATACGCAGTATTTT. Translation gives CASRRAGTGGPDTQYF.

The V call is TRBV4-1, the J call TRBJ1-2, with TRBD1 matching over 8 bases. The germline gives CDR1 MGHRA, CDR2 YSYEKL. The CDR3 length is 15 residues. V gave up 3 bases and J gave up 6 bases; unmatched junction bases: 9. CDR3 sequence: CASSHSTGGGNGYTF. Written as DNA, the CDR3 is TGCGCCAGCAGCCATTCCACAGGGGGAGGAAATGGCTACACCTTC.

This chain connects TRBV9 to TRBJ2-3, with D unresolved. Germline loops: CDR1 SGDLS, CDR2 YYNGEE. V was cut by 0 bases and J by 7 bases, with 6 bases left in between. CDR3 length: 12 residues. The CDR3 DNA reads TGTGCCAGCAGCGTAGATGTTTATACGCAGTATTTT. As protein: CASSVDVYTQYF.

DNA of the CDR3: TGCGCCAGCAGCTTGGAGGAGGGGCTTGGCGGGGAGCTGTTTTTT. Encoded protein: CASSLEEGLGGELFF. The rearrangement uses TRBV5-1 and TRBJ2-2, with a weak D call TRBD2 (6 bases). Germline V CDR1 and CDR2: SGHRS, YFSETQ. V was shortened by 0 bases and J by 7 bases, with 13 bases between the two germline ends. This CDR3 is 15 amino acids long.

The CDR3 is CASSALRSSYEQYF. The CDR3 DNA reads TGTGCCAGCAGCGCCCTGAGATCCTCCTACGAGCAGTACTTC. V and J are TRBV7-2 and TRBJ2-7; no definite D call. CDR1 and CDR2 from the germline V gene are SGHTA and FQGNSA. V lost 5 bases and J lost 0, with 11 bases in between. This CDR3 contains 14 residues.

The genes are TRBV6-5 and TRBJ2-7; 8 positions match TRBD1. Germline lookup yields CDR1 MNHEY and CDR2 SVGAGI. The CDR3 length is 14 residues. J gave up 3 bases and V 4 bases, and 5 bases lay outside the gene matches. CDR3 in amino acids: CASSLSTGVYEQYF. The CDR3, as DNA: TGTGCCAGCAGTTTGTCGACAGGGGTCTACGAGCAGTACTTC.

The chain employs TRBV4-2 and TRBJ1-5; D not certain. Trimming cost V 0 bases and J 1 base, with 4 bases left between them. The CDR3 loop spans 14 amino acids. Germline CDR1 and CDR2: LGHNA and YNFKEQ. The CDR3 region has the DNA TGTGCCAGCAGCCAAGATTGGAGCAATCAGCCCCAGCATTTT. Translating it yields CASSQDWSNQPQHF.

This CDR3 reads CASSLGGSGGETQYF. As DNA, the CDR3 is TGTGCCAGCAGCTTAGGGGGTAGCGGGGGAGAGACCCAGTACTTC. The rearrangement links TRBV7-2 to TRBJ2-5, with 9 bases lining up with TRBD2. The CDR3 covers 15 residues. Losses at the gene ends were 1 base for V and 4 bases for J; bases not matched to a gene: 4. Germline V gene data show CDR1 as SGHTA and CDR2 as FQGNSA.

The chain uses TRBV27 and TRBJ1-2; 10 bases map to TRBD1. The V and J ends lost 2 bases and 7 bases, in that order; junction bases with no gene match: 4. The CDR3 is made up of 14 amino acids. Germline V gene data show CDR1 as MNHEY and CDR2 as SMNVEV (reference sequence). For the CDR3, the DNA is TGTGCCAGCAGTTTAGCGGGACAGGGGTTTGGCTACACCTTC. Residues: CASSLAGQGFGYTF.

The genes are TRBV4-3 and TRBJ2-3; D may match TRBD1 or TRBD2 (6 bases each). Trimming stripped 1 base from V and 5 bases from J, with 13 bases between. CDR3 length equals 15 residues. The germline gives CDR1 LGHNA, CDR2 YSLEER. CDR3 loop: CASSQGGGRGDTQYF. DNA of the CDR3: TGCGCCAGCAGCCAAGGAGGGGGGAGAGGAGATACGCAGTATTTT.